One and the same sample provided the 23 T cell receptor delta chains below, sequenced in a study of γδ T cells in repeated Plasmodium falciparum infection. TCRdb made new clone calls on the multiplex PCR reads using CATT. The table has about 89,000 delta-chain clones, roughly 1.4% seen once. Gammadelta T cells were flow-sorted from PBMC into Vgamma9/Vdelta2+ and Vdelta2-negative populations for bulk analysis. Sequencing was carried out using gamma-delta T cells from blood. The receptors derive from a pool of human donors (malaria-infected and uninfected, not separated).

This clone has a handful of counts. The protein recorded in TCRdb matches a much larger clone and deviates from this DNA's translation at residue 8, suggesting a read error; the protein here is obtained by translating the DNA. This chain connects TRDV1 to TRDJ1; 8 bases are a match to TRDD3. No J gene was available from TCRdb, and it was assigned here by a germline match of the DNA. CDR1 and CDR2 (germline): TSWWSYY, QGS. J lost 1 base, V lost 0 bases, and 22 bases had no gene match. There are 22 residues in the CDR3. The CDR3 nucleotides read TGTGCTCTTGGGGAACTTTTCTCACGTCCTCCTTACTGGGGGTCTTCCACCGATAAACTCATCTTT. It yields the protein CALGELFSRPPYWGSSTDKLIF.

On this clone itself: This DNA translates differently at residue 13 from the TCRdb protein, which is that of a much larger clone; a read error is likely, and the protein shown is the DNA's own translation. The chain uses TRDV1 and TRDJ1; 10 bases fit TRDD3. No J segment appears in TCRdb, so it was assigned here by matching the sequence to germline. CDR3 length: 21 residues. Trimming removed 0 bases from V and 3 bases from J; junction bases left unmatched: 19. Germline lookup yields CDR1 TSWWSYY and CDR2 QGS. CDR3 sequence (DNA): TGTGCTCTTGGGGAACTTCCCTCCCCGACTGGGGGATGCCCCCCTTCCGATAAACTCATCTTT. This gives the protein CALGELPSPTGGCPPSDKLIF.

Points on this clone: The TCRdb protein comes from a much larger clone and disagrees with this DNA's translation at residue 14, likely due to a read error; the protein given here is derived from the DNA. The V gene is TRDV3, but the J gene lacks a call; TRDD3 is the table's D call and was not checked against the DNA. CDR1 is TVYSNPD, CDR2 GDNSRS, per germline (reference sequence). The CDR3 is made up of 16 amino acids. The CDR3 DNA reads TGTGCCTTTACCTTCCCTTGGGGGATACCCACCGATAAACCCATCTTT. Protein product: CAFTFPWGIPTDKPIF.

Comment on this clone: The translation of this DNA and the TCRdb protein of a much larger clone differ at residue 9, probably owing to a read error; the protein shown here is translated from the DNA. V and J are TRDV2 and TRDJ2; 9 bases are a match to TRDD3. The J gene is not listed in TCRdb, so it was assigned here from a DNA match to germline. J lost 5 bases, V lost 0 bases, and 33 bases had no gene match. The length of the CDR3 is 25 residues. Per germline, CDR1 GEAIGNYY and CDR2 EKD. CDR3 amino acids: CACDTVSPHILWGYAGVNITAQLFF. CDR3 nucleotide sequence: TGTGCCTGTGACACCGTTTCTCCACACATTCTCTGGGGATACGCGGGCGTGAACATCACAGCACAACTCTTCTTT.

On this clone itself: A far larger clone is one nucleotide away, so this likely arose from a read error. Other DNA variants within this sample encode the same CDR3. This chain links TRDV2 with TRDJ1; the match to TRDD3 covers 8 bases. Here the J gene was assigned by germline matching of the DNA, as TCRdb has none. The CDR3 has 21 residues. Germline V gene data show CDR1 as GEAIGNYY and CDR2 as EKD. The CDR3 region has the DNA TGTGCCTGCGACACCGTTCCCGGTGCTGGGGGAGGAACGGGTAGCACCGATAAACTCATCTTT. This encodes CACDTVPGAGGGTGSTDKLIF.

This clone came up many times. TCRdb shows a much larger clone's protein in place of this DNA's translation, and the two differ at residue 6, likely through a read error; the protein shown is translated from the DNA. The sample has other DNA sequences that encode this CDR3 too. This chain links TRDV2 with TRDJ3; 7 bases are shared with TRDD3. The J gene, absent from TCRdb, was called here by matching the DNA to germline. V lost 3 bases and J lost 1; bases outside the gene matches: 5. The CDR3 consists of 17 residues. In germline, CDR1 is GEAIGNYY, CDR2 EKD. CDR3 in DNA: TGTGCCTGTGACTCTATTGGGGGATCCTGGGACACCCGACAGATGTTTTTC. Residues: CACDSIGGSWDTRQMFF.

With respect to this clone: TCRdb attributes to this sequence the protein of a much larger clone, which differs from the DNA translation at residue 4; a read error is likely, and the protein displayed is translated from the DNA. This CDR3 reads CAFYSRGFLIF. Here the CDR3 DNA reads TGTGCCTTTTACTCGAGGGGATTCCTCATCTTT. The V gene is TRDV3, the J gene TRDJ1; the D gene is possibly TRDD3 (6 bases). The V end was cut by 2 bases, the J end by 11 bases, with 15 bases between. There are 11 residues in the CDR3. In germline, CDR1 is TVYSNPD, CDR2 GDNSRS (reference sequence).

There are a few counts of this clone. This likely came from a read error, as a far larger clone is one base away. Other DNA sequences in this sample translate to the same CDR3. No J gene was called, and the V gene is TRDV2. The CDR3 consists of 11 residues. CDR1 and CDR2 from the germline V gene are GEAIGNYY and EKD. The CDR3 is CAWEGAAQLFF. The CDR3 bases are TGTGCCTGGGAAGGGGCAGCACAGCTCTTCTTT.

As for this clone: This sequence is one base from a far larger clone and is likely a read error. Other DNA sequences in this specimen translate into the identical CDR3. The chain couples TRDV1 to TRDJ1; D unclear. This CDR3 region has 19 residues. CDR1 TSWWSYY and CDR2 QGS come from the germline V gene. The CDR3 spells CAPQGPFPPSYEATYKLIF. CDR3 DNA sequence: TGTGCCCCGCAGGGCCCTTTCCCTCCATCGTACGAGGCCACCTATAAACTCATCTTT.

About this clone itself: The TCRdb protein comes from a much larger clone and disagrees with this DNA's translation at residue 17, likely due to a read error; the protein given here is derived from the DNA. The V call is TRDV1, the J call TRDJ1; D tentatively reads TRDD2 or TRDD3 (9 bases each). TCRdb records no J gene; here it was assigned by comparing the DNA to germline. Germline CDR1 TSWWSYY, CDR2 QGS. The CDR3 spans 24 residues. V lost 3 bases and J lost 0, with 38 bases in between. CDR3 nucleotide sequence: TGTGCTCTTGGGGATGCGCTTCCTTCCTACCAGGTACTGGGGGACTTCAGGTACACCGATAAACTCATCTTT. Protein sequence: CALGDALPSYQVLGDFRYTDKLIF.

This clone showed up just a few times. A read error is the likely source, as a far larger clone sits one nucleotide away. This CDR3 is also generated by other DNA sequences in the sample. The V call is TRDV1, the J call TRDJ1; the D gene is possibly TRDD3 (6 bases). The CDR3 covers 16 residues. In germline, CDR1 is TSWWSYY, CDR2 QGS. In nucleotides, the CDR3 is TGTGCTCTTGGGGAAAGTGGGGGGGGACCCACCGATAAGCTCATCTTT. Translated, it gives CALGESGGGPTDKLIF.

This clone was recorded at least ten times. A read error likely explains why the TCRdb protein, taken from a much larger clone, differs from this DNA's translation at residue 12; the protein shown is translated from the DNA. The chain is built from TRDV1 and TRDJ1; TRDD3 agrees at 7 bases. The CDR3 runs to 13 residues. Looked up from germline, CDR1 is TSWWSYY and CDR2 is QGS. The CDR3 reads CALLFPGGSKLTF. CDR3 bases: TGTGCTCTTTTATTCCCTGGGGGCTCAAAACTCACCTTT.

Comments on this clone: The TCRdb protein, from a much larger clone, departs from this DNA's translation at residue 13, likely by read error; the protein shown derives from the DNA. This chain joins TRDV1 and TRDJ1; 11 positions match TRDD3. The CDR3 runs 18 residues. Germline lookup yields CDR1 TSWWSYY and CDR2 QGS. V shed 1 base, J shed 3 bases, and the junction held 10 bases outside the gene matches. CDR3 amino acids: CALGEHKYWGISADKLIF. The DNA of the CDR3 is TGTGCTCTTGGGGAACATAAGTACTGGGGGATAAGCGCCGATAAACTCATCTTT.

With respect to this clone: A read error likely explains why the TCRdb protein, taken from a much larger clone, differs from this DNA's translation at residue 5; the protein shown is translated from the DNA. J is TRDJ1 and V is TRDV1; 7 bases match TRDD3. The J gene is absent in TCRdb and was assigned here via DNA matching to germline. Germline CDR1 TSWWSYY, CDR2 QGS. The CDR3 loop spans 22 amino acids. With 3 bases clipped from V and 0 bases from J, the junction kept 25 bases outside the gene matches. The CDR3 region is CALGDLDELGLTGVPYTDKLIF. CDR3 sequence (DNA): TGTGCTCTTGGGGATCTAGATGAATTGGGCCTGACTGGGGTACCGTACACCGATAAACTCATCTTT.

This clone was seen a few times. A far larger clone is off by one base, so a read error is likely. Other DNA sequences in the same sample also yield this CDR3. The rearrangement joins TRDV1 to TRDJ1; 8 positions match TRDD2. No J segment appears in TCRdb, so it was assigned here by matching the sequence to germline. J gave up 7 bases and V 1 base, and 5 bases lay outside the gene matches. The CDR3 length is 14 residues. CDR1 is TSWWSYY and CDR2 is QGS in the germline V gene. The CDR3 bases are TGTGCTCTTGGGGAACACACTTCCTACGTTAAACTCATCTTT. It codes for CALGEHTSYVKLIF.

This clone was counted many times. This sample includes further DNA sequences coding for the same CDR3. The chain links TRDV1 to TRDJ1; 7 bases are a match to TRDD2. J gave up 2 bases and V 1 base, and 22 bases lay outside the gene matches. CDR1 and CDR2 from the germline V gene are TSWWSYY and QGS. The CDR3 has 21 amino acids. The CDR3 here is CALGEPGLPGRTVRLTDKLIF. DNA of the CDR3: TGTGCTCTTGGGGAACCCGGCCTTCCTGGCCGTACGGTTCGCTTAACCGATAAACTCATCTTT.

This clone occurred a few times. This DNA's translation differs at residue 11 from TCRdb's protein, which comes from a much larger clone; a read error is likely, and the protein shown is translated from the DNA. V gene TRDV3 combines with J gene TRDJ1, with 8 bases identical to TRDD3. No J gene was available from TCRdb, and it was assigned here by a germline match of the DNA. Trimming took 2 bases from V and 3 from J; bases not matched to a gene: 14. Germline assignment: CDR1 TVYSNPD and CDR2 GDNSRS (reference sequence). The CDR3 consists of 16 residues. CDR3 in DNA: TGTGCCTTTTTCGGGATACGCACCTCGTACGCCGATAAACTCATCTTT. Protein: CAFFGIRTSYADKLIF.

This clone was detected only a few times. TCRdb records a much larger clone's protein for this DNA, with a difference at residue 7 that likely arises from a read error; the protein given is the translation of the DNA. The rearrangement links TRDV1 to TRDJ1; TRDD3 agrees at 9 bases. TCRdb gives no J gene; it was assigned here by matching the DNA to germline. This CDR3 has 20 residues. J was trimmed by 0 bases and V by 0 bases; bases with no gene match: 14. Per germline, CDR1 TSWWSYY and CDR2 QGS. The CDR3 sequence: CALGELALHYWGTYTDKLIF. CDR3 coding DNA: TGTGCTCTTGGGGAACTAGCCCTACATTACTGGGGGACGTACACCGATAAACTCATCTTT.

In this sample, this clone turned up a few times. This rearrangement joins TRDV1 to TRDJ1, with 13 bases fitting TRDD3. No J gene is reported in TCRdb; it was inferred here by comparing the DNA with germline. The CDR3 consists of 20 residues. The junction had 16 bases not matched to a gene; V was cut back by 3 bases and J by 3 bases. Germline V gene data show CDR1 as TSWWSYY and CDR2 as QGS. CDR3 sequence: CALGDHFPYWGIRSSDKLIF. CDR3 nucleotide sequence: TGTGCTCTTGGGGACCACTTCCCGTACTGGGGGATACGATCTTCCGATAAACTCATCTTT.

Many counts were recorded for this clone. The protein recorded in TCRdb matches a much larger clone and deviates from this DNA's translation at residue 15, suggesting a read error; the protein here is obtained by translating the DNA. The chain joins TRDV2 to TRDJ3, with TRDD3 identical over 8 bases. Because TCRdb records no J gene, it was assigned here through a match of the DNA to germline. This CDR3 is built from 20 residues. The germline gives CDR1 GEAIGNYY, CDR2 EKD. The CDR3 reads CACDTLSGGTGSWDARQMFF. CDR3 coding DNA: TGTGCCTGTGACACCCTTTCTGGGGGAACCGGATCCTGGGACGCCCGACAGATGTTTTTC.

This clone occurred a few times. A read error is likely here: a far larger clone is one base away. Other DNA variants within this sample encode the same CDR3. This chain connects TRDV1 to TRDJ1; weak D call: TRDD3 (5 bases). Germline V gene data show CDR1 as TSWWSYY and CDR2 as QGS. The V end was cut by 0 bases, the J end by 0 bases, with 26 bases between. The CDR3 covers 21 residues. The CDR3 sequence is CALGELLPRHLRGGYTDKLIF. CDR3 nucleotide sequence: TGTGCTCTTGGGGAACTCCTGCCCCGTCACCTCAGGGGGGGGTACACCGATAAACTCATCTTT.

This clone was found a few times. TCRdb assigns this DNA the protein of a much larger clone, which departs from its translation at residue 5; this likely reflects a read error, and the protein shown comes from translating the DNA. The V gene is TRDV2, the J gene TRDJ1, with TRDD3 matching 9 bases. Unmatched junction bases numbered 16, after V lost 3 bases and J lost 9 bases. The V gene's germline CDR1 is GEAIGNYY and CDR2 EKD. CDR3 length: 16 residues. CDR3 residues: CACDAGAAGGLGELIF. The CDR3 coding sequence is TGTGCCTGTGACGCCGGTGCAGCTGGGGGATTAGGCGAACTCATCTTT.

This clone was counted between two and nine times. Given a far larger clone just one base away, this is likely a sequencing read error. The sample holds other DNA sequences that translate to the same CDR3. The CDR3 spells CACDTPLRNSSWDTRQMFF. The DNA of the CDR3 is TGTGCCTGTGACACACCTCTGAGGAATAGCTCCTGGGACACCCGACAGATGTTTTTC. V usage is TRDV2 and J usage is TRDJ3, with D possibly matching TRDD1 (5 bases). No J gene is reported in TCRdb; it was inferred here by comparing the DNA with germline. Germline CDR1 is GEAIGNYY and CDR2 is EKD. The CDR3 extends over 19 amino acids. Trimming stripped 1 base from V and 0 bases from J, with 15 bases between.